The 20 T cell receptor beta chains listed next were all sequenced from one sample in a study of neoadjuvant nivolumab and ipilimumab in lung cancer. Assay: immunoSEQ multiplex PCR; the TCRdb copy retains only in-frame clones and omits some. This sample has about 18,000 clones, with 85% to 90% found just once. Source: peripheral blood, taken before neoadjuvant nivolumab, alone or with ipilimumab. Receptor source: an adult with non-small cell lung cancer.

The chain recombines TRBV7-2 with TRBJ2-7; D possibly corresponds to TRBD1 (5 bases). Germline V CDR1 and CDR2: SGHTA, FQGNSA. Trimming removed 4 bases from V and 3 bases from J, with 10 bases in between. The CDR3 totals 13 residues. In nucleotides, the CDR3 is TGTGCCAGCAGCTACAGTGACAGCTACGAGCAGTACTTC. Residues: CASSYSDSYEQYF.

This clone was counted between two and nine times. The CDR3 sequence is CASSNLASGSNEQFF. Written as DNA, the CDR3 is TGCGCCAGCAGTAACCTAGCTAGCGGGAGTAATGAGCAGTTCTTC. The rearrangement uses TRBV10-2 and TRBJ2-1; 10 bases match TRBD2. The junction had 8 bases not matched to a gene; V was cut back by 5 bases and J by 7 bases. Germline CDR1 is WSHSY and CDR2 is SAAADI. The CDR3 consists of 15 residues.

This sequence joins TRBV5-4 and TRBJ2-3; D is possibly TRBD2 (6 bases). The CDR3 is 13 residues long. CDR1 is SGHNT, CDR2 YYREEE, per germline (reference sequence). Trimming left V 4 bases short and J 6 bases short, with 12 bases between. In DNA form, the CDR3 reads TGTGCCAGCAGCCCCGGGGGTCAGGATACGCAGTATTTT. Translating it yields CASSPGGQDTQYF.

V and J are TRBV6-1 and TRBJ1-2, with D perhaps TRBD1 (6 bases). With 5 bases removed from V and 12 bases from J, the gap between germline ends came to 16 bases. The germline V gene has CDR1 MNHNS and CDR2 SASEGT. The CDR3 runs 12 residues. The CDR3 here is CASSTGGAGDTF. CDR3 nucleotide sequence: TGTGCCAGCAGTACTGGAGGGGCAGGGGACACCTTC.

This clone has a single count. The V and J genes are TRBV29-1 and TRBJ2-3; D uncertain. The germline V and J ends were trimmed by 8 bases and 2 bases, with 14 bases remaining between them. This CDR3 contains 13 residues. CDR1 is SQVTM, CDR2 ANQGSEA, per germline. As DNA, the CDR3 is TGCAGCTTTATAGAGCACTACACAGATACGCAGTATTTT. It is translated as CSFIEHYTDTQYF.

DNA for the CDR3: TGTGCCAGCTCACTCATCGCAGGGGGCTCATCCTCGTACAATGAGCAGTTCTTC. It codes for CASSLIAGGSSSYNEQFF. The V call is TRBV18, the J call TRBJ2-1; 8 bases match TRBD1. J was trimmed by 4 bases and V by 4 bases; bases with no gene match: 15. Per the germline V gene, CDR1 is KGHSH and CDR2 is LQKENI. The CDR3 extends over 18 amino acids. Supplemented by reference TRBV18 and TRBJ2-1, the full variable domain reads NAGVMQNPRHLVRRRGQEARLRCSPMKGHSHVYWYRQLPEEGLKFMVYLQKENIIDESGMPKERFSAEFPKEGPSILRIQQVVRGDSAAYFCASSLIAGGSSSYNEQFFGPGTRLTVL.

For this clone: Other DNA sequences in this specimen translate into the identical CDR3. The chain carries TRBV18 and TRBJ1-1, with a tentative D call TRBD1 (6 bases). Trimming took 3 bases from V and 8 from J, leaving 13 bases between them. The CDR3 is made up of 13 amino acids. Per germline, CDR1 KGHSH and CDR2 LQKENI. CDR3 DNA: TGTGCCAGCTCACCCCAGGGGTCTACCGAAGCTTTCTTT. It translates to CASSPQGSTEAFF.

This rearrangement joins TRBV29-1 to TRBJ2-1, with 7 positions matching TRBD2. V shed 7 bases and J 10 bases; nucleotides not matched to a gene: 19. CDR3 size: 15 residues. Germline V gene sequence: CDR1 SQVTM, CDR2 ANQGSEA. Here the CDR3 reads CSAPGGGRASKEQFF. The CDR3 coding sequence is TGCAGCGCCCCCGGAGGAGGGAGGGCCTCCAAGGAGCAGTTCTTC.

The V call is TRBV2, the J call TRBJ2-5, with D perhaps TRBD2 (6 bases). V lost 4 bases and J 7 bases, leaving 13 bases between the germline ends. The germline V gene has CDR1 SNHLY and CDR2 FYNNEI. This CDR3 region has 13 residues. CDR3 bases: TGTGCCAGCAGTGTTCCGGGGGTGGGGACCCAGTACTTC. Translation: CASSVPGVGTQYF.

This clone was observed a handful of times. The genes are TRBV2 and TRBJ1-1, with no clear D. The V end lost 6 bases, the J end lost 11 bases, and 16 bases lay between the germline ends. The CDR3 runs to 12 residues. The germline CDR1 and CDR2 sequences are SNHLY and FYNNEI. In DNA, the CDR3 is TGTGCCAGCAGCCCAGAAGTCCCGAGCGCTTTCTTT. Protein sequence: CASSPEVPSAFF.

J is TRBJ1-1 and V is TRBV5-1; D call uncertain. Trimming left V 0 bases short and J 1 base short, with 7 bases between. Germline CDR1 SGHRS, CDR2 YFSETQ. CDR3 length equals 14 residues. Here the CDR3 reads CASSLGQTNTEAFF. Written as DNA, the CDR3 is TGCGCCAGCAGCTTGGGTCAGACGAACACTGAAGCTTTCTTT. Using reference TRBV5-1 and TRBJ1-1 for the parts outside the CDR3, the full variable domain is KAGVTQTPRYLIKTRGQQVTLSCSPISGHRSVSWYQQTPGQGLQFLFEYFSETQRNKGNFPGRFSGRQFSNSRSEMNVSTLELGDSALYLCASSLGQTNTEAFFGQGTRLTVV.

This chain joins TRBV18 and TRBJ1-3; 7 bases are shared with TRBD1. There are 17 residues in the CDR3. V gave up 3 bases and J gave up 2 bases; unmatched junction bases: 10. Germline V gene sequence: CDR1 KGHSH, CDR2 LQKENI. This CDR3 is CASSPSAQGITGNTIYF. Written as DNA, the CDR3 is TGTGCCAGCTCACCCTCGGCACAGGGGATCACTGGAAACACCATATATTTT.

Written as DNA, the CDR3 is TGTGCCAGCAGCCCCAGTTCCTACGAGCAGTACTTC. Translation: CASSPSSYEQYF. This sequence joins TRBV7-6 and TRBJ2-7; D gene uncertain. The CDR3 spans 12 residues. Germline V gives CDR1 SGHVS, CDR2 FNYEAQ. Trimming shortened V by 5 bases and J by 1 base, and 6 bases separated the two germline ends.

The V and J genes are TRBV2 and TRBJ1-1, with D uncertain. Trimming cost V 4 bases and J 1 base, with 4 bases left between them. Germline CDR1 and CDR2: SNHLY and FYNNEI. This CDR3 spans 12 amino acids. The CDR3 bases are TGTGCCAGCAGTGCCAGGAACACTGAAGCTTTCTTT. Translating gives CASSARNTEAFF.

The DNA of the CDR3 is TGTGCCAGTAGTTGGGACACCTCTAACTATGGCTACACCTTC. It specifies CASSWDTSNYGYTF. The chain combines TRBV19 with TRBJ1-2, with D possibly matching TRBD1 (6 bases). The CDR3 has 14 residues. CDR1 and CDR2 (germline): LNHDA, SQIVND (reference sequence). V was trimmed by 5 bases and J by 0 bases, leaving 10 bases between them.

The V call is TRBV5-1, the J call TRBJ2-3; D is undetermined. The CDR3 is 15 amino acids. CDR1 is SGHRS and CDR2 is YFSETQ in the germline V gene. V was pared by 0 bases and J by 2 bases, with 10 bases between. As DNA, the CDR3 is TGCGCCAGCAGCTTGGGTAGCCGGGTCACAGATACGCAGTATTTT. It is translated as CASSLGSRVTDTQYF.

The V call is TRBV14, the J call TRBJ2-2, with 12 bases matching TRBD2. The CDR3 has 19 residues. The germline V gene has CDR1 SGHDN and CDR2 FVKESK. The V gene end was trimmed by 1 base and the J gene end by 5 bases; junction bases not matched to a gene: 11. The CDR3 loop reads CASSQVWLAGGPETGELFF. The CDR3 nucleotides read TGTGCCAGCAGCCAAGTGTGGCTAGCGGGAGGGCCGGAAACCGGGGAGCTGTTTTTT.

CDR3 DNA: TGTGCCAGCAGCTTTGGCGGGAGTTATCACTACGAGCAGTACTTC. Residues: CASSFGGSYHYEQYF. The V and J genes are TRBV5-6 and TRBJ2-7; TRBD2 matches 7 bases. This CDR3 has 15 amino acids. In germline, CDR1 is SGHDT, CDR2 YYEEEE. The junction had 8 bases not matched to a gene; V was cut back by 2 bases and J by 3 bases.

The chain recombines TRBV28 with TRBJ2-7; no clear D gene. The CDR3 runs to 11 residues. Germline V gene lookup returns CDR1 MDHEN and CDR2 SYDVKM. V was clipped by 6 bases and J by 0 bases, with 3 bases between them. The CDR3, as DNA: TGTGCCAGCAGGTCCTCCTACGAGCAGTACTTC. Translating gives CASRSSYEQYF.

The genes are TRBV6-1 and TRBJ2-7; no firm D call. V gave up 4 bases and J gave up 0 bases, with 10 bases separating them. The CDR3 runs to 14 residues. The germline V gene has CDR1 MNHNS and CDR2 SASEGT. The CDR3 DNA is TGTGCCAGCAGTGTAGGCGTCACCTCCTACGAGCAGTACTTC. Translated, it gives CASSVGVTSYEQYF.